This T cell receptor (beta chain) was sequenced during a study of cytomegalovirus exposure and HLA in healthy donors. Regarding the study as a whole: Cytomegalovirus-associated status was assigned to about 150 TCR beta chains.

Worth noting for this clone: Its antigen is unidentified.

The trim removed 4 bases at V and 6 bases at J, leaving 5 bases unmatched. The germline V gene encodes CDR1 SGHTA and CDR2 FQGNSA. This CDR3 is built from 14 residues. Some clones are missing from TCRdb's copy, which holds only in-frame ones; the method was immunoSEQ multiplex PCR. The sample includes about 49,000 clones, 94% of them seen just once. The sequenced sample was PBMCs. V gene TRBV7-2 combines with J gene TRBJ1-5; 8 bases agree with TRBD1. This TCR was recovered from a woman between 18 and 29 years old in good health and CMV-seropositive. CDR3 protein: CASSYTGGSQPQHF. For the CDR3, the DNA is TGTGCCAGCAGCTATACAGGGGGGAGTCAGCCCCAGCATTTT.